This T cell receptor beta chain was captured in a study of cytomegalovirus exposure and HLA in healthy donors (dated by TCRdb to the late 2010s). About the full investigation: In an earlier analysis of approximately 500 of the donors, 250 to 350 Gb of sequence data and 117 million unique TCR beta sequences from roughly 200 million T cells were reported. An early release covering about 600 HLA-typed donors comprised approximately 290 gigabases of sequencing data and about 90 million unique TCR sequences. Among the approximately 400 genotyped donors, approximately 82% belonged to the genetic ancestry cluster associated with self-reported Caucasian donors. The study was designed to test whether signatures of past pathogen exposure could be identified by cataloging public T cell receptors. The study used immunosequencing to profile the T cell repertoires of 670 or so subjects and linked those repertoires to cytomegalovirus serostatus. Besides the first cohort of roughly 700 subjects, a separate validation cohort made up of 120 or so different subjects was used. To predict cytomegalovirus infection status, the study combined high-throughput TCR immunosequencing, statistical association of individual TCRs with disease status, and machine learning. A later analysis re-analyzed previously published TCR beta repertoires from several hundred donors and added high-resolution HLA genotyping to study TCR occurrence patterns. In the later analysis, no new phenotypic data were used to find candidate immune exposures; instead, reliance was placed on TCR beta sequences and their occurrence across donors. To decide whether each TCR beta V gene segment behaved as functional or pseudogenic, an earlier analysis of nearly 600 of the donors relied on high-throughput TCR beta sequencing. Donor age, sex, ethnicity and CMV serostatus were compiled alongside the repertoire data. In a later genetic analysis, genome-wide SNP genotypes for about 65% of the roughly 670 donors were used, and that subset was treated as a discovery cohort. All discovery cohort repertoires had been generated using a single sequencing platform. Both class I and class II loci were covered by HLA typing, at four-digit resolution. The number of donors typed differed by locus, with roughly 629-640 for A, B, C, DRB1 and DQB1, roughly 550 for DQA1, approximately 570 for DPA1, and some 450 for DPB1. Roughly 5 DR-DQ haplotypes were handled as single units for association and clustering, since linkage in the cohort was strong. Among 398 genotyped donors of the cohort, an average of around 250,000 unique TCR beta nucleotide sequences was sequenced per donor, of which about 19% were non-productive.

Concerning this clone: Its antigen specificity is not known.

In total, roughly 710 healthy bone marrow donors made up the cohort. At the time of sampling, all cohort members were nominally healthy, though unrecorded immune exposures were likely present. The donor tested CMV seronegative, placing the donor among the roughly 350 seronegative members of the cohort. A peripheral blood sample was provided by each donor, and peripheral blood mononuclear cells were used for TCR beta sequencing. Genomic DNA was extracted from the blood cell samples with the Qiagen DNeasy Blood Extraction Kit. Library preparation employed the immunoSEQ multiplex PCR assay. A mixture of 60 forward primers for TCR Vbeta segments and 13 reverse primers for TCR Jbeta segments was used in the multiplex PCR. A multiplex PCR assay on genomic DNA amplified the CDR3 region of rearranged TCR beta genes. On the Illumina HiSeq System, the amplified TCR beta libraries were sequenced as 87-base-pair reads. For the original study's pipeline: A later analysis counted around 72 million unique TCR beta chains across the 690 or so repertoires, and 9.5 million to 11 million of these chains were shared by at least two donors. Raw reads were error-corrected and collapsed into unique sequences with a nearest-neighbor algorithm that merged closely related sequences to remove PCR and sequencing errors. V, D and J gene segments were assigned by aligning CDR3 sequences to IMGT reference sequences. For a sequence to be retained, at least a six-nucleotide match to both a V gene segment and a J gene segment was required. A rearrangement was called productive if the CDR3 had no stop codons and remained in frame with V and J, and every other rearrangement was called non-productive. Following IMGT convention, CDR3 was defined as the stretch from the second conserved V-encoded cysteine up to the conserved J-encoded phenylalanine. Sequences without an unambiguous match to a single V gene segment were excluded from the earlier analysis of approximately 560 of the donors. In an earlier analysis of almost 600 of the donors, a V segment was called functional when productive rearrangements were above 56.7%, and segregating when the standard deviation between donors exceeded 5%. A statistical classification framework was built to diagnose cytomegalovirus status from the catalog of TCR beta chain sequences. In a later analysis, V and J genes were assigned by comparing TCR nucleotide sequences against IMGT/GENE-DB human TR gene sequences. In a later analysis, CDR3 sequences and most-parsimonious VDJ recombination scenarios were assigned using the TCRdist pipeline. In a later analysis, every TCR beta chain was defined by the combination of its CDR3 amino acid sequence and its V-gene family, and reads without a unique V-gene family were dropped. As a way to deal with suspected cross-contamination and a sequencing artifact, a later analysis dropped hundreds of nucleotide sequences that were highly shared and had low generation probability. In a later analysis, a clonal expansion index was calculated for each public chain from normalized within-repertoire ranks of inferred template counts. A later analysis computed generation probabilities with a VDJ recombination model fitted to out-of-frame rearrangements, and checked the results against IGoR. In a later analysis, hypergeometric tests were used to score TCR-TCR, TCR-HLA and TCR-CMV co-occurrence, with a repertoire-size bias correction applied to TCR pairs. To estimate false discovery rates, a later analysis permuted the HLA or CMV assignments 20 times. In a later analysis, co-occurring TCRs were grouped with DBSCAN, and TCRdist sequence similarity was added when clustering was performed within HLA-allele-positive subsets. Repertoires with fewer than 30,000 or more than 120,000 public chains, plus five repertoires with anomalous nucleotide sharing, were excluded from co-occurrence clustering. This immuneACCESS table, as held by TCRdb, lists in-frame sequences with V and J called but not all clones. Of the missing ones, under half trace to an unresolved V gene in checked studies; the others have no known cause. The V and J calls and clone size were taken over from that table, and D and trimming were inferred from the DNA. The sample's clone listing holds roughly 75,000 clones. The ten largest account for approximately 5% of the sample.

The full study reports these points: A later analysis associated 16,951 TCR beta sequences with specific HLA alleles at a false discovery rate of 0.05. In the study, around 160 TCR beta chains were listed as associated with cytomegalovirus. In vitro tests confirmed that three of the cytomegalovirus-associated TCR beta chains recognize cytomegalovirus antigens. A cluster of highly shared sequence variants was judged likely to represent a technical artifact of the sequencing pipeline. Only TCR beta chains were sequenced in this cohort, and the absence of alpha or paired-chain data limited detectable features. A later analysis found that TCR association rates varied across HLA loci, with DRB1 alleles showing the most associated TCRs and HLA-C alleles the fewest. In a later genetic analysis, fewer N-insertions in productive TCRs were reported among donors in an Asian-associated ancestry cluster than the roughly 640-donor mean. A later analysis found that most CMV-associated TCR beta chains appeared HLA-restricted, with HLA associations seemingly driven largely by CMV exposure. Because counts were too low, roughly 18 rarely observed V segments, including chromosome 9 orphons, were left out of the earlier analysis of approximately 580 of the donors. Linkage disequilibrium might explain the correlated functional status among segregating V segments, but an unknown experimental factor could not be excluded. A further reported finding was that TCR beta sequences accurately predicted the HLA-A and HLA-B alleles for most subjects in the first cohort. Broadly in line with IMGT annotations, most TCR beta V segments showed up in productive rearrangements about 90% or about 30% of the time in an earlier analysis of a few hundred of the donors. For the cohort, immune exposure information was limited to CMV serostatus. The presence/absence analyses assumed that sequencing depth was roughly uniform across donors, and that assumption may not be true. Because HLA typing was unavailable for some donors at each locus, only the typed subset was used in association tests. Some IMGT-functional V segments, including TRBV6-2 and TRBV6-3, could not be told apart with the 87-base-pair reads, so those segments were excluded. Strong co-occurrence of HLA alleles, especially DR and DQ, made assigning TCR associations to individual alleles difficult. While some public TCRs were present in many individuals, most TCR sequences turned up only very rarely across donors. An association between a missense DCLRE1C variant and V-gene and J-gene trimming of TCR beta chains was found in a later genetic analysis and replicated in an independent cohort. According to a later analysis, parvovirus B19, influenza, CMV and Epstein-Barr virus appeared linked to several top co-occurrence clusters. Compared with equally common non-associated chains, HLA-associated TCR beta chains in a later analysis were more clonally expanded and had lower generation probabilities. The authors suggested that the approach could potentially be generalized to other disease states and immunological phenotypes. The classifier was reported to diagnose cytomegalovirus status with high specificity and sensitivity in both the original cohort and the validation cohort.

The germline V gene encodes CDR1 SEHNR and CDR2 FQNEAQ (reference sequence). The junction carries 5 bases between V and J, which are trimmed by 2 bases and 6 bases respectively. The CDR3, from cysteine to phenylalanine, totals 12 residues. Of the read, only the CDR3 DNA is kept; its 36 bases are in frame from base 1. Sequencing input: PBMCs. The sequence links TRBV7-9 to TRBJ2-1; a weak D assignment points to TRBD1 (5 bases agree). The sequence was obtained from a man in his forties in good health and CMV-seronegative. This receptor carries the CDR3 CASSLQGNEQFF. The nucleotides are TGTGCCAGCAGCTTACAGGGCAATGAGCAGTTCTTC.